Listed below are T cell receptor beta chains from one sample, sequenced in a study of blood T cell repertoires in COVID-19. Only in-frame clones appear in the TCRdb table, and some are missing; sequencing was by immunoSEQ multiplex PCR. This table has about 140,000 clones, roughly 88% appearing once. Sequences were obtained from peripheral blood. Source of these receptors: a man in his sixties with active or convalescent COVID-19. The CDR3 runs from the conserved cysteine through the conserved F or W. The D gene is left open where the match is weak.

TRBJ2-1 | TRBV19 | . | CASSIWGRHEQFF | TGTGCCAGTAGTATCTGGGGCCGGCATGAGCAGTTCTTC
TRBJ2-6 | TRBV2 | . | CASSDRVVSSGANVLTF | TGTGCCAGCAGTGACAGGGTCGTAAGTTCTGGGGCCAACGTCCTGACTTTC
TRBJ2-1 | TRBV11-3 | . | CASSSHWGPYNEQFF | TGTGCCAGCAGCTCACACTGGGGCCCCTACAATGAGCAGTTCTTC
TRBJ1-4 | TRBV7-9 | . | CASSFGWDEKLFF | TGTGCCAGCAGCTTCGGGTGGGATGAAAAACTGTTTTTT
TRBJ1-3 | TRBV5-1 | TRBD1 | CASSNSGTGGSIYF | TGCGCCAGCAGCAACTCCGGGACAGGGGGCTCCATATATTTT
TRBJ2-3 | TRBV7-9 | TRBD2 | CASSLGSSGSPATDTQYF | TGTGCCAGCAGCTTAGGTAGTAGCGGGAGCCCTGCCACAGATACGCAGTATTTT
TRBJ2-1 | TRBV29-1 | TRBD1 | CSVQPGQGNNEQFF | TGCAGCGTCCAACCGGGACAGGGTAACAATGAGCAGTTCTTC
TRBJ2-1 | TRBV4-2 | TRBD2 | CASSQRQLAGVRYNEQFF | TGTGCCAGCAGCCAACGACAACTAGCGGGAGTTCGGTACAATGAGCAGTTCTTC
TRBJ2-1 | TRBV11-2 | . | CASSLVLAGYNEQFF | TGTGCCAGCAGCTTAGTCCTAGCAGGCTACAATGAGCAGTTCTTC
TRBJ1-3 | TRBV5-1 | . | CASSRDNSGNTIYF | TGCGCCAGCAGCCGGGACAACTCTGGAAACACCATATATTTT